One TCR beta chain is described in this entry. The sample comes from a study of Ad26.COV2.S vaccination and SARS-CoV-2 variants. The sample's treatment: around 19 received Ad26.COV2.S at low or high dose, single or two shots; roughly five received placebo; per-sample allocation not given. Day 63 following the first vaccine or placebo injection was when the samples were taken. Libraries were prepared by immunoSEQ multiplex PCR; TCRdb keeps only in-frame clonotypes and omits some of them. The sample lists fewer than 400,000 clones; approximately 80% were seen once. Sequencing used peripheral blood, obtained in a trial of Ad26.COV2.S vaccine versus placebo. The clonotype comes from a person between 18 and 65 years old who received the Ad26.COV2.S COVID-19 vaccine or a placebo.

CDR3 protein: CASSQGPRLSGNTIYF. The CDR3 DNA sequence: TGTGCCAGCAGCCAAGGTCCCAGACTCTCTGGAAACACCATATATTTT. The chain employs TRBV3-1 (or the pseudogene TRBV3-2) and TRBJ1-3, with D hard to call. The CDR3 loop spans 16 amino acids. Germline V CDR1 and CDR2: LGHDT, YNNKEL (reference sequence). V was shortened by 1 base and J by 0 bases, with 10 bases between the two germline ends.